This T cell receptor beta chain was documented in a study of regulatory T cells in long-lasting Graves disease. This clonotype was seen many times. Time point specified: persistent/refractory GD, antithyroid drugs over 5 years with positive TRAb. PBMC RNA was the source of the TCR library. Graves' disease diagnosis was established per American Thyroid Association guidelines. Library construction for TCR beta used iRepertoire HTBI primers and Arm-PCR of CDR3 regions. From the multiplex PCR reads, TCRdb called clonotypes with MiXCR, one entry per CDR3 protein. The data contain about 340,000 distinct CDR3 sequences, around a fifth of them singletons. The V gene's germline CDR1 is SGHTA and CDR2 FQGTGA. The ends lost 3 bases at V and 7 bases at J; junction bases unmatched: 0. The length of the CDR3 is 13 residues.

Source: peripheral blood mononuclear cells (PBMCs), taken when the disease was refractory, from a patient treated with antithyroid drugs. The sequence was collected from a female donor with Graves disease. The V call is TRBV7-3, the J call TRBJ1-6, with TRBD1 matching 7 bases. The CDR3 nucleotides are TGTGCCAGCAGCTTGACAGGGAATTCACCCCTCCACTTT. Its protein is CASSLTGNSPLHF.